Below are 21 T cell receptor beta chains sequenced from a single sample in a study of shared clonotypes between healthy human individuals. Sequencing used immunoSEQ multiplex PCR; TCRdb keeps in-frame clones, though not all of them. The data hold approximately 700,000 clones, with 73% observed a single time. Sequenced input: memory CD4+ T cells sorted from blood. Noted subset: CD45RA-negative fraction. Every receptor here comes from a woman aged 25 to 39 in good health.

This clone appeared a few times. The chain links TRBV2 to TRBJ2-2, with 12 bases fitting TRBD2. Per the germline V gene, CDR1 is SNHLY and CDR2 is FYNNEI. The CDR3 consists of 16 residues. With V trimmed by 5 bases and J by 5 bases, 6 bases remained unmatched. CDR3 region: CASSHRTSGITGELFF. CDR3 in DNA: TGTGCCAGCAGTCACCGGACTAGCGGGATTACCGGGGAGCTGTTTTTT. Based on the CDR3 plus reference TRBV2 and TRBJ2-2, the full variable domain is EPEVTQTPSHQVTQMGQEVILRCVPISNHLYFYWYRQILGQKVEFLVSFYNNEISEKSEIFDDQFSVERPDGSNFTLKIRSTKLEDSAMYFCASSHRTSGITGELFFGEGSRLTVL.

V gene TRBV19 combines with J gene TRBJ1-1; D not certain. Between the trimmed V and J ends, which lost 4 bases and 4 bases, there was a span of 13 bases. CDR1 is LNHDA, CDR2 SQIVND, per germline (reference sequence). This CDR3 spans 14 amino acids. This chain's CDR3 is CASSTRWEGTEAFF. The CDR3 DNA reads TGTGCCAGTAGTACGAGGTGGGAGGGCACTGAAGCTTTCTTT.

This sequence joins TRBV28 and TRBJ1-4, with D maybe TRBD1 (6 bases). V was trimmed by 9 bases and J by 8 bases, leaving 19 bases between them. Germline-derived CDR1 and CDR2 are MDHEN and SYDVKM. The CDR3 has 14 amino acids. The chain's CDR3 is CASAVSRGREKLFF. In DNA, the CDR3 is TGTGCCAGTGCCGTTTCCAGGGGTCGCGAAAAACTGTTTTTT.

V gene TRBV4-1 combines with J gene TRBJ2-2; D is ambiguous. V shed 1 base and J shed 5 bases, with 20 bases lying between them. Germline V gives CDR1 MGHRA, CDR2 YSYEKL. CDR3 length: 18 residues. In DNA form, the CDR3 reads TGCGCCAGCAGCCAAGTCGGGTTAGTACAGACTTCGACCGGGGAGCTGTTTTTT. It specifies CASSQVGLVQTSTGELFF.

The CDR3 loop reads CASRPGTRPGELFF. CDR3 DNA sequence: TGTGCCAGCAGGCCCGGGACTAGGCCCGGGGAGCTGTTTTTT. The rearrangement uses TRBV27 and TRBJ2-2, with 8 bases identical to TRBD2. Germline V gene lookup returns CDR1 MNHEY and CDR2 SMNVEV (reference sequence). The CDR3 has 14 residues. V dropped 6 bases and J dropped 6; count of bases not matched to a gene: 6.

The chain joins TRBV11-2 to TRBJ2-1, with D uncertain. In germline, CDR1 is SGHAT, CDR2 FQNNGV. The CDR3 runs 15 residues. V was clipped by 5 bases and J by 5 bases, with 16 bases between them. The CDR3 region is CASSVDKETHNEQFF. The CDR3 nucleotides read TGTGCCAGCAGCGTGGATAAGGAGACCCACAATGAGCAGTTCTTC.

The V and J genes are TRBV7-6 and TRBJ1-5; tentative D call: TRBD1 (5 bases). The CDR3 loop spans 13 amino acids. V lost 2 bases, J lost 7 bases, and 9 bases lay in between. Germline lookup yields CDR1 SGHVS and CDR2 FNYEAQ. CDR3 residues: CASSLQGWQPQHF. For the CDR3, the DNA is TGTGCCAGCAGCTTACAGGGTTGGCAGCCCCAGCATTTT. Full variable domain (missing parts from reference TRBV7-6 and TRBJ1-5): GAGVSQSPRYKVTKRGQDVALRCDPISGHVSLYWYRQALGQGPEFLTYFNYEAQQDKSGLPNDRFSAERPEGSISTLTIQRTEQRDSAMYRCASSLQGWQPQHFGDGTRLSIL.

This rearrangement joins TRBV27 to TRBJ2-2; 9 bases align to TRBD2. CDR1 is MNHEY and CDR2 is SMNVEV in the germline V gene (reference sequence). Trimming cost V 5 bases and J 7 bases; bases outside gene matches: 14. The CDR3 has 17 residues. The CDR3 sequence is CASSTQLAGAAGGELFF. The CDR3 bases are TGTGCCAGCAGTACCCAATTAGCGGGAGCGGCGGGCGGGGAGCTGTTTTTT.

The chain joins TRBV27 to TRBJ2-1, with D perhaps TRBD1 (5 bases). The CDR3 has 14 residues. V lost 3 bases and J lost 5, with 11 bases in between. Per germline, CDR1 MNHEY and CDR2 SMNVEV (reference sequence). The CDR3 DNA follows: TGTGCCAGCAGTTTCGCCAGGGTGAACAATGAGCAGTTCTTC. It codes for CASSFARVNNEQFF.

V usage is TRBV5-1 and J usage is TRBJ2-5; D remains ambiguous. Trimming took 6 bases from V and 4 from J, leaving 13 bases between them. From germline, CDR1 is SGHRS and CDR2 YFSETQ. The CDR3 totals 13 residues. The CDR3 nucleotides read TGCGCCAGCATGTTTGCAGAGCGAGAGACCCAGTACTTC. It codes for CASMFAERETQYF.

The gene calls are TRBV5-1 and TRBJ2-1, with D uncertain. With 4 bases removed from V and 10 bases from J, the gap between germline ends came to 12 bases. The CDR3 extends over 12 amino acids. Per germline, CDR1 SGHRS and CDR2 YFSETQ. The CDR3 bases are TGCGCCAGCAGCCTGGTGGGGTGGGAGCAGTTCTTC. Protein sequence: CASSLVGWEQFF.

The CDR3 nucleotides read TGTGCCAGTAGCCCCAGGGACACTGAAGCTTTCTTT. Its translation is CASSPRDTEAFF. The V gene is TRBV19, the J gene TRBJ1-1, with D possibly matching TRBD1 (5 bases). V was shortened by 6 bases and J by 3 bases, with 8 bases between the two germline ends. The CDR3 covers 12 residues. Germline V gene data show CDR1 as LNHDA and CDR2 as SQIVND (reference sequence).

The gene calls are TRBV5-1 and TRBJ2-2, with 7 positions matching TRBD1. Germline values: CDR1 SGHRS, CDR2 YFSETQ. Trimming cost V 4 bases and J 2 bases; bases outside gene matches: 5. This CDR3 contains 15 residues. The CDR3 reads CASSPGTVNTGELFF. CDR3 in DNA: TGCGCCAGCAGCCCCGGGACAGTTAACACCGGGGAGCTGTTTTTT. Full variable domain (outside the CDR3, taken from reference TRBV5-1 and TRBJ2-2): KAGVTQTPRYLIKTRGQQVTLSCSPISGHRSVSWYQQTPGQGLQFLFEYFSETQRNKGNFPGRFSGRQFSNSRSEMNVSTLELGDSALYLCASSPGTVNTGELFFGEGSRLTVL.

This chain joins TRBV5-1 and TRBJ1-4; tentatively, D is TRBD1 (5 bases). Trimming pared 4 bases from V and 7 bases from J, leaving 20 bases between. The CDR3 is made up of 16 amino acids. Per the germline V gene, CDR1 is SGHRS and CDR2 is YFSETQ. In DNA form, the CDR3 reads TGCGCCAGCAGCCGGGACTGGTTGTCCCAATTTGAAAAACTGTTTTTT. It translates to CASSRDWLSQFEKLFF.

This rearrangement joins TRBV7-8 to TRBJ2-1; weak D call: TRBD2 (6 bases). The CDR3 has 16 amino acids. V was clipped by 4 bases and J by 0 bases, with 13 bases between them. Germline CDR1 and CDR2: SGHVS and FQNEAQ. CDR3 coding DNA: TGTGCCAGCAGCTCCTCGGGACTCAGCTCCTACAATGAGCAGTTCTTC. Encoded protein: CASSSSGLSSYNEQFF.

This chain links TRBV15 with TRBJ2-6, with TRBD1 matching over 7 bases. The germline CDR1 and CDR2 sequences are LNHNV and YYDKDF (reference sequence). The CDR3 has 16 amino acids. Germline trimming cut 1 base from V and 2 bases from J; bases unmatched to any gene: 2. Here the CDR3 reads CATSRVTGTGANVLTF. The DNA for the CDR3 is TGTGCCACCAGCAGAGTGACAGGGACTGGGGCCAACGTCCTGACTTTC.

This chain links TRBV19 with TRBJ2-1, with 13 bases aligning to TRBD2. V was pared by 5 bases and J by 0 bases, with 10 bases of the junction left unmatched. The germline V gene has CDR1 LNHDA and CDR2 SQIVND (reference sequence). The CDR3 sequence is 19 residues long. The CDR3 bases are TGTGCCAGTAGTGAGGGGGGACTAGCGGGACCGAGCTCCTACAATGAGCAGTTCTTC. It yields the protein CASSEGGLAGPSSYNEQFF.

V and J are TRBV5-1 and TRBJ1-4; the D is unclear. Germline CDR1 reads SGHRS; CDR2 reads YFSETQ. V was cut by 2 bases and J by 0 bases, with 8 bases left in between. This CDR3 is 15 amino acids long. In nucleotides, the CDR3 is TGCGCCAGCAGCTTCACTGATGCAACTAATGAAAAACTGTTTTTT. Translated, it gives CASSFTDATNEKLFF.

This clone came up once. V is TRBV5-1 and J is TRBJ2-5, with 8 bases aligning to TRBD1. V lost 1 base to trimming and J lost 7 bases; unmatched junction nucleotides: 6. Germline V lookup: CDR1 SGHRS, CDR2 YFSETQ. The CDR3 sequence is 14 residues long. CDR3 coding DNA: TGCGCCAGCAGCTTGCCCAGGGGGCATGGGACCCAGTACTTC. It codes for CASSLPRGHGTQYF. Full variable domain (rest looked up from reference TRBV5-1 and TRBJ2-5): KAGVTQTPRYLIKTRGQQVTLSCSPISGHRSVSWYQQTPGQGLQFLFEYFSETQRNKGNFPGRFSGRQFSNSRSEMNVSTLELGDSALYLCASSLPRGHGTQYFGPGTRLLVL.

Worth noting for this clone: The sample holds other DNA sequences that translate to the same CDR3. The rearrangement joins TRBV2 to TRBJ2-7, with 7 bases fitting TRBD1. The CDR3 has 15 residues. Germline trimming cut 2 bases from V and 0 bases from J; bases unmatched to any gene: 4. CDR1 SNHLY and CDR2 FYNNEI come from the germline V gene. The CDR3 loop reads CASSEWAGGSYEQYF. The CDR3 DNA reads TGTGCCAGCAGTGAATGGGCAGGGGGCTCCTACGAGCAGTACTTC.

The CDR3 DNA reads TGTGCCAGCAGTGACGCGGTAGGGCTTGGTAAGCATTTT. Amino acids: CASSDAVGLGKHF. The rearrangement links TRBV13 to TRBJ1-5; no clear D. Trimming removed 6 bases at V and 14 bases at J, with 20 bases between. The CDR3 length is 13 residues. The germline gives CDR1 PRHDT, CDR2 FYEKMQ (reference sequence). The variable domain in full, completed from reference TRBV13 and TRBJ1-5, reads AAGVIQSPRHLIKEKRETATLKCYPIPRHDTVYWYQQGPGQDPQFLISFYEKMQSDKGSIPDRFSAQQFSDYHSELNMSSLELGDSALYFCASSDAVGLGKHFGDGTRLSIL.